The 14 T cell receptor beta chains below all came from one sample that was sequenced in a study of cytomegalovirus exposure and HLA in healthy donors. Both 60 Vbeta primers and 13 Jbeta primers went into the PCR. Sequenced by immunoSEQ multiplex PCR; TCRdb stores in-frame clones only, minus some. Among around 120,000 clones listed, about 80% were seen once. The source material was PBMCs. These receptor sequences come from a female donor in good health and CMV-seropositive.

CDR3 bases: TGTGCCAGCAGTGGGCTCGGGGGCTACACCTTC. Translated, it gives CASSGLGGYTF. This rearrangement joins TRBV6-1 to TRBJ1-2; D is ambiguous. Germline lookup yields CDR1 MNHNS and CDR2 SASEGT. The V end was cut by 4 bases, the J end by 8 bases, with 8 bases between. The CDR3 is 11 residues long.

This chain connects TRBV27 to TRBJ2-7; a possible D gene is TRBD1 (6 bases). Trimming removed 2 bases at V and 2 bases at J, with 13 bases between. Germline CDR1 and CDR2: MNHEY and SMNVEV (reference sequence). The CDR3 length is 15 residues. The CDR3 DNA sequence: TGTGCCAGCAGTTTACGCAGGGGTATCACCTACGAGCAGTACTTC. Amino acids: CASSLRRGITYEQYF.

V gene TRBV7-2 combines with J gene TRBJ2-5; 7 bases align to TRBD1. The CDR3 is 13 residues long. J was trimmed by 5 bases and V by 4 bases; bases with no gene match: 4. Looked up from germline, CDR1 is SGHTA and CDR2 is FQGNSA. This CDR3 reads CASSWARGETQYF. CDR3 nucleotide sequence: TGTGCCAGCAGCTGGGCCAGGGGGGAGACCCAGTACTTC. The full variable domain, completed using reference TRBV7-2 and TRBJ2-5, is GAGVSQSPSNKVTEKGKDVELRCDPISGHTALYWYRQSLGQGLEFLIYFQGNSAPDKSGLPSDRFSAERTGGSVSTLTIQRTQQEDSAVYLCASSWARGETQYFGPGTRLLVL.

The CDR3 DNA reads as TGTGCCAGCAGCTCCTCGGGGACTGCTCGCAATTCACCCCTCCACTTT. It encodes CASSSSGTARNSPLHF. This rearrangement joins TRBV7-2 to TRBJ1-6; D perhaps matches TRBD1 (5 bases). With 4 bases removed from V and 7 bases from J, the gap between germline ends came to 17 bases. Germline CDR1 SGHTA, CDR2 FQGNSA. This CDR3 region has 16 residues.

The V call is TRBV5-1, the J call TRBJ1-2, with D possibly matching TRBD1 (6 bases). Trimming left V 1 base short and J 4 bases short, with 17 bases between. The CDR3 covers 16 residues. The V gene's germline CDR1 is SGHRS and CDR2 YFSETQ. The CDR3 DNA is TGCGCCAGCAGCTTGTCTACAGGGAGCTCGCGCTATGGCTACACCTTC. Its translation: CASSLSTGSSRYGYTF. The variable domain in full, completed from reference TRBV5-1 and TRBJ1-2, reads KAGVTQTPRYLIKTRGQQVTLSCSPISGHRSVSWYQQTPGQGLQFLFEYFSETQRNKGNFPGRFSGRQFSNSRSEMNVSTLELGDSALYLCASSLSTGSSRYGYTFGSGTRLTVV.

The chain is built from TRBV6-4 and TRBJ1-1, with 7 bases that match TRBD1. The CDR3 covers 14 residues. V lost 10 bases and J lost 4; bases outside the gene matches: 12. CDR1 is MRHNA, CDR2 SNTAGT, per germline. CDR3 sequence (DNA): TGTGCCACCAGGGCAAGGGGGCTTGGCACTGAAGCTTTCTTT. Translated: CATRARGLGTEAFF.

The V call is TRBV7-3, the J call TRBJ2-5, with 9 nucleotides matching TRBD2. Germline values: CDR1 SGHTA, CDR2 FQGTGA. The CDR3 is 14 residues long. The junction had 7 bases not matched to a gene; V was cut back by 5 bases and J by 6 bases. CDR3 in DNA: TGTGCCAGCAGCCGCGGGGGGGCCGGCCAGACCCAGTACTTC. It codes for CASSRGGAGQTQYF.

The chain joins TRBV7-3 to TRBJ2-1, with 9 bases aligning to TRBD2. CDR3 length: 14 amino acids. Germline assignment: CDR1 SGHTA and CDR2 FQGTGA. V lost 8 bases to trimming and J lost 8 bases; unmatched junction nucleotides: 10. CDR3 in amino acids: CASSTGGGADEQFF. The DNA of the CDR3 is TGTGCCAGCTCAACGGGCGGGGGGGCCGATGAGCAGTTCTTC. The variable domain in full, with the rest retrieved from reference TRBV7-3 and TRBJ2-1, is GAGVSQTPSNKVTEKGKYVELRCDPISGHTALYWYRQSLGQGPEFLIYFQGTGAADDSGLPNDRFFAVRPEGSVSTLKIQRTERGDSAVYLCASSTGGGADEQFFGPGTRLTVL.

V usage is TRBV18 and J usage is TRBJ1-1, with 7 bases lining up with TRBD1. The germline V gene has CDR1 KGHSH and CDR2 LQKENI. The trim removed 2 bases at V and 4 bases at J, leaving 4 bases unmatched. The CDR3 covers 14 residues. This CDR3 reads CASSPSGQLTEAFF. In nucleotides, the CDR3 is TGTGCCAGCTCACCATCGGGACAGCTCACTGAAGCTTTCTTT.

J is TRBJ2-3 and V is TRBV20-1; D ambiguous. V was shortened by 6 bases and J by 0 bases, with 4 bases between the two germline ends. CDR1 and CDR2 from the germline V gene are DFQATT and SNEGSKA (reference sequence). The CDR3 consists of 11 residues. The DNA of the CDR3 is TGCAGTGCGACTAGCACAGATACGCAGTATTTT. This encodes CSATSTDTQYF.

This clone was counted a single time. The chain combines TRBV7-8 with TRBJ2-3; D not resolved. The CDR3 is 12 residues long. Per the germline V gene, CDR1 is SGHVS and CDR2 is FQNEAQ. Trimming took off 5 bases at V and 6 bases at J, with 9 bases between the two ends. This CDR3 is CASSQNLDTQYF. The CDR3, as DNA: TGTGCCAGCAGCCAGAATTTGGATACGCAGTATTTT.

The V and J genes are TRBV7-8 and TRBJ1-3; D is perhaps TRBD1 (6 bases). CDR3 size: 15 residues. Looked up from germline, CDR1 is SGHVS and CDR2 is FQNEAQ. The V and J ends lost 3 bases and 0 bases respectively, with 9 bases between them. The CDR3 region is CASSLDSISGNTIYF. CDR3 coding DNA: TGTGCCAGCAGCTTGGACAGTATCTCTGGAAACACCATATATTTT.

The rearrangement uses TRBV5-6 and TRBJ2-7; possibly TRBD2 for D (5 bases). This CDR3 has 16 residues. Trimming took off 2 bases at V and 0 bases at J, with 15 bases between the two ends. Germline CDR1 reads SGHDT; CDR2 reads YYEEEE. The CDR3 loop is CASSLTGGRSSYEQYF. The CDR3 nucleotides read TGTGCCAGCAGCTTAACCGGAGGCAGGAGCTCCTACGAGCAGTACTTC.

This chain joins TRBV6-5 and TRBJ1-6; D is ambiguous. Trimming removed 6 bases at V and 0 bases at J, with 6 bases between. CDR1 is MNHEY, CDR2 SVGAGI, per germline. CDR3 size: 14 residues. The DNA of the CDR3 is TGTGCCAGCAGCGTGAGCTCCTATAATTCACCCCTCCACTTT. Protein sequence: CASSVSSYNSPLHF.